The 9 T cell receptor beta chains given below trace back to one sample, sequenced in a study of blood T cell repertoires in COVID-19. TCRdb's copy holds only in-frame clones and misses some; the assay was immunoSEQ multiplex PCR. The table includes about 330,000 clones, about 92% detected once. Sequencing was done on a sample of PBMCs or T cells enriched from blood (not recorded which). The receptors stem from a woman aged 30 to 39 who had recovered from COVID-19.

CDR3 nucleotide sequence: TGTGCCAGCAGCTTAGCAGTTGGACAGACAATCGAGCAGTACTTC. Its protein is CASSLAVGQTIEQYF. V gene TRBV7-2 combines with J gene TRBJ2-7, with D possibly TRBD1 on 6 matching bases. V was clipped by 0 bases and J by 6 bases, with 15 bases between them. Germline V gene data show CDR1 as SGHTA and CDR2 as FQGNSA. The CDR3 is 15 amino acids.

The table lists this clone with a count of one. In the same sample, other DNA sequences code for this CDR3. The chain employs TRBV5-1 and TRBJ2-7; D perhaps matches TRBD1 (7 bases). The CDR3 extends over 13 amino acids. Deletions cut 0 bases from V and 6 bases from J, with 10 bases between. CDR1 and CDR2 (germline): SGHRS, YFSETQ. The CDR3 region has the DNA TGCGCCAGCAGCTTGGGCCAGGGGGGCGAGCAGTACTTC. Amino acid sequence: CASSLGQGGEQYF.

This clone appeared a single time. This chain links TRBV11-2 with TRBJ2-1, with TRBD2 matching over 8 bases. After removal of 5 bases from V and 0 bases from J, the junction contained 15 bases not matched to a gene. The CDR3 length is 19 residues. The germline V gene has CDR1 SGHAT and CDR2 FQNNGV. CDR3 amino acids: CASSTRAQDGGASYNEQFF. The CDR3 DNA reads TGTGCCAGCAGCACACGAGCCCAAGACGGGGGGGCCTCCTACAATGAGCAGTTCTTC. The full variable domain, completed using reference TRBV11-2 and TRBJ2-1, is EAGVAQSPRYKIIEKRQSVAFWCNPISGHATLYWYQQILGQGPKLLIQFQNNGVVDDSQLPKDRFSAERLKGVDSTLKIQPAKLEDSAVYLCASSTRAQDGGASYNEQFFGPGTRLTVL.

The chain joins TRBV10-3 to TRBJ2-1; 15 bases map to TRBD2. The V gene's germline CDR1 is ENHRY and CDR2 SYGVKD. This CDR3 has 19 amino acids. V shed 6 bases and J 7 bases; nucleotides not matched to a gene: 16. The chain's CDR3 is CAIRHETGSGTSGGNEQFF. The CDR3, as DNA: TGTGCCATCAGACATGAGACAGGTTCCGGGACTAGCGGGGGGAATGAGCAGTTCTTC.

This chain joins TRBV18 and TRBJ1-5, with 7 positions matching TRBD1. The CDR3 length is 17 residues. Germline assignment: CDR1 KGHSH and CDR2 LQKENI. With 1 base clipped from V and 1 base from J, the junction kept 7 bases outside the gene matches. CDR3 amino acids: CASSPQGARESNQPQHF. The CDR3 DNA sequence: TGTGCCAGCTCACCACAGGGGGCGCGGGAAAGCAATCAGCCCCAGCATTTT.

The sample holds a few counts of this clone. The chain employs TRBV9 and TRBJ1-4; 12 bases match TRBD1. The V gene end was trimmed by 3 bases and the J gene end by 8 bases; junction bases not matched to a gene: 8. Germline-derived CDR1 and CDR2 are SGDLS and YYNGEE. This CDR3 spans 16 amino acids. This chain's CDR3 is CASSAGTGGGVEKLFF. CDR3 DNA: TGTGCCAGCAGCGCTGGGACAGGGGGCGGAGTAGAAAAACTGTTTTTT. The entire variable domain, with the rest obtained from reference TRBV9 and TRBJ1-4, is as follows: DSGVTQTPKHLITATGQRVTLRCSPRSGDLSVYWYQQSLDQGLQFLIQYYNGEERAKGNILERFSAQQFPDLHSELNLSSLELGDSALYFCASSAGTGGGVEKLFFGSGTQLSVL.

The chain combines TRBV6-2 or TRBV6-3 with TRBJ1-1; D not certain. This CDR3 is 15 amino acids long. Germline values: CDR1 MNHEY, CDR2 SVGEGT. Deletions cut 1 base from V and 1 base from J, with 10 bases between. The CDR3: CASSYYARQNTEAFF. CDR3 DNA sequence: TGTGCCAGCAGTTACTACGCAAGACAGAACACTGAAGCTTTCTTT.

This clone has ten or more counts. The gene calls are TRBV3-1 (or the pseudogene TRBV3-2) and TRBJ2-1, with 8 bases that match TRBD1. Germline CDR1 and CDR2: LGHDT and YNNKEL (reference sequence). V dropped 1 base and J dropped 7; count of bases not matched to a gene: 6. The CDR3 is 15 residues long. The CDR3 is CASSQARDRRNEQFF. CDR3 DNA sequence: TGTGCCAGCAGCCAAGCCCGGGACAGGAGGAATGAGCAGTTCTTC.

V and J are TRBV20-1 and TRBJ2-2, with 7 bases fitting TRBD2. After removal of 3 bases from V and 2 bases from J, the junction contained 6 bases not matched to a gene. This CDR3 is built from 15 residues. Germline CDR1 reads DFQATT; CDR2 reads SNEGSKA (reference sequence). The CDR3 sequence is CSASEPGLNTGELFF. DNA of the CDR3: TGCAGTGCTAGTGAACCGGGACTAAACACCGGGGAGCTGTTTTTT.